The 11 T cell receptor beta chains presented below share a single source sample, sequenced in a study of blood T cells in healthy people across ages. It was with a sample-barcoded 5' primer and a J-beta primer mix that a second PCR of roughly 7 to 12 cycles was run. TCRdb re-called the 5' RACE reads through MiXCR, storing one row per CDR3 protein. The sample shows about 1.4 million distinct CDR3 sequences, 55% to 75% of them seen only once. The sequenced sample consisted of blood. These receptor sequences come from a man between 18 and 29 years old in good health.

This clonotype was recorded many times. CDR3 protein: CSVEATGSAPNYGYTF. In DNA, the CDR3 is TGCAGCGTTGAGGCCACGGGGTCGGCACCTAACTATGGCTACACCTTC. The V gene is TRBV29-1, the J gene TRBJ1-2; D gene uncertain. The germline gives CDR1 SQVTM, CDR2 ANQGSEA. Between the trimmed V and J ends, which lost 3 bases and 0 bases, there was a span of 17 bases. The CDR3 loop spans 16 amino acids.

The chain is built from TRBV20-1 and TRBJ2-3, with 9 bases that match TRBD2. V lost 0 bases and J lost 2; bases outside the gene matches: 9. CDR1 and CDR2 (germline): DFQATT, SNEGSKA (reference sequence). CDR3 length: 17 residues. The CDR3 protein is CSARDPLLAGTTDTQYF. The CDR3 nucleotides read TGCAGTGCTAGAGACCCCCTCCTAGCGGGGACCACAGATACGCAGTATTTT.

This clonotype was picked up a small number of times. The V and J genes are TRBV12-3 or TRBV12-4 and TRBJ1-6; D is uncertain. The CDR3 has 19 residues. V was shortened by 5 bases and J by 5 bases, with 25 bases between the two germline ends. CDR3 loop: CASSPSGTFFWKDNSPLHF. Here the CDR3 DNA reads TGTGCCAGCAGTCCCTCAGGAACTTTTTTCTGGAAAGATAATTCACCCCTCCACTTT.

This clonotype was seen a handful of times. The rearrangement uses TRBV18 and TRBJ2-7; D gene uncertain. The CDR3 length is 12 residues. CDR1 is KGHSH and CDR2 is LQKENI in the germline V gene. The ends were cut back, 0 bases at V and 9 bases at J, with 9 bases in the middle. CDR3 bases: TGTGCCAGCTCACCACCTTCAAGAGGGCAGTACTTC. Protein: CASSPPSRGQYF. Supplemented by reference TRBV18 and TRBJ2-7, the full variable domain reads NAGVMQNPRHLVRRRGQEARLRCSPMKGHSHVYWYRQLPEEGLKFMVYLQKENIIDESGMPKERFSAEFPKEGPSILRIQQVVRGDSAAYFCASSPPSRGQYFGPGTRLTVT.

The rearrangement links TRBV29-1 to TRBJ2-5; 7 bases agree with TRBD2. This CDR3 is 16 amino acids long. V trimming: 1 base; J trimming: 0 bases; junction bases outside the gene matches: 8. Germline-derived CDR1 and CDR2 are SQVTM and ANQGSEA. The CDR3 is CSVEGVSGEYQETQYF. The CDR3 nucleotides are TGCAGCGTTGAAGGGGTCAGCGGGGAGTACCAAGAGACCCAGTACTTC.

The CDR3 region is CASSLGPVLQYF. As DNA, the CDR3 is TGTGCCAGCAGCTTAGGCCCAGTGTTACAGTACTTC. The chain combines TRBV7-9 with TRBJ2-4; no clear D gene. Germline V CDR1 and CDR2: SEHNR, FQNEAQ (reference sequence). The V end was cut by 1 base, the J end by 13 bases, with 11 bases between. The CDR3 runs 12 residues.

This clonotype has at least ten counts. The chain is built from TRBV4-2 and TRBJ2-7; D perhaps matches TRBD2 (6 bases). CDR3 size: 15 residues. Deletions cut 0 bases from V and 0 bases from J, with 9 bases between. CDR1 is LGHNA, CDR2 YNFKEQ, per germline. CDR3 region: CASSQETGSSYEQYF. CDR3 bases: TGTGCCAGCAGCCAAGAGACCGGGAGCTCCTACGAGCAGTACTTC.

The genes are TRBV2 and TRBJ1-2; tentative D call: TRBD1 (5 bases). This CDR3 contains 15 residues. Trimming pared 4 bases from V and 8 bases from J, leaving 20 bases between. Germline V lookup: CDR1 SNHLY, CDR2 FYNNEI. The CDR3 coding sequence is TGTGCCAGCAGTGCGGGTCCTAGAGGGACGCAAGGCTACACCTTC. Residues: CASSAGPRGTQGYTF.

This chain uses TRBV10-2 with TRBJ2-1; D possibly corresponds to TRBD2 (6 bases). Germline values: CDR1 WSHSY, CDR2 SAAADI. The CDR3 totals 16 residues. Trimming took off 7 bases at V and 4 bases at J, with 20 bases between the two ends. CDR3 in DNA: TGCGCCAGCACGGGGGTCTGTGGGAGCGTATACAATGAGCAGTTCTTC. This codes for CASTGVCGSVYNEQFF.

The V gene is TRBV12-3 or TRBV12-4, the J gene TRBJ2-3; a possible D gene is TRBD1 (5 bases). The germline V and J ends were trimmed by 1 base and 2 bases, with 10 bases remaining between them. The CDR3 has 15 residues. The CDR3 coding sequence is TGTGCCAGCAGTTTAGTGGCAGGGTTCACAGATACGCAGTATTTT. Translated: CASSLVAGFTDTQYF.

This clonotype was counted only a few times. The chain couples TRBV10-3 to TRBJ2-5; D might be TRBD1 (5 bases). V was shortened by 6 bases and J by 5 bases, with 16 bases between the two germline ends. Germline CDR1 ENHRY, CDR2 SYGVKD. The CDR3 is 14 amino acids. CDR3 DNA: TGTGCCATCAGCCCCAGGGCGGTTGATGAGACCCAGTACTTC. Protein product: CAISPRAVDETQYF.